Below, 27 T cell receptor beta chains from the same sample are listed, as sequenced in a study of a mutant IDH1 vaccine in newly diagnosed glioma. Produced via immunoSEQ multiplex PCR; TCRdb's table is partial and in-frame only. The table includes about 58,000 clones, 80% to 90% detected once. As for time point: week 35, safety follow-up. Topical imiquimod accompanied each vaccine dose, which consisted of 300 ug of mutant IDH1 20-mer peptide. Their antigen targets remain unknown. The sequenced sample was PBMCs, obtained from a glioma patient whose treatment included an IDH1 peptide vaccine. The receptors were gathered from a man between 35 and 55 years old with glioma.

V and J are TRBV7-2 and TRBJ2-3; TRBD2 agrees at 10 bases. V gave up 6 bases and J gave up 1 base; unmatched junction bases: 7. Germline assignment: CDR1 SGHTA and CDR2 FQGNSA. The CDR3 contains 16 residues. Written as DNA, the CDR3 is TGTGCCAGCAGTCGGACTAGCGGAACCCGCACAGATACGCAGTATTTT. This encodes CASSRTSGTRTDTQYF.

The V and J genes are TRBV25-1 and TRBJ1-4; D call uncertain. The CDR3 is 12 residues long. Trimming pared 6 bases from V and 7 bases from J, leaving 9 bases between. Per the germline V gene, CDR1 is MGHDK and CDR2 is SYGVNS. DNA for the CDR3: TGTGCCAGCAGCGTGGAAGGTGAAAAACTGTTTTTT. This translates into CASSVEGEKLFF.

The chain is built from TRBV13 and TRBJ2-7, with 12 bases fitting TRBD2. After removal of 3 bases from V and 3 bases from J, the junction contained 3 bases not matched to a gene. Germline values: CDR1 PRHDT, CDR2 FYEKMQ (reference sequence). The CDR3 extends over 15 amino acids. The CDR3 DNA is TGTGCCAGCAGCTTTCGACTAGCGGGGGACTACGAGCAGTACTTC. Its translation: CASSFRLAGDYEQYF. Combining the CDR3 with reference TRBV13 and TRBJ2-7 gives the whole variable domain AAGVIQSPRHLIKEKRETATLKCYPIPRHDTVYWYQQGPGQDPQFLISFYEKMQSDKGSIPDRFSAQQFSDYHSELNMSSLELGDSALYFCASSFRLAGDYEQYFGPGTRLTVT.

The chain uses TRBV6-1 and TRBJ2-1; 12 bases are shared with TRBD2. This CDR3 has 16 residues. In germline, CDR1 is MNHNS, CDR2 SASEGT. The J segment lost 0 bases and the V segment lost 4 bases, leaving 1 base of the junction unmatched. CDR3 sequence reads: CASSGTSGVSYNEQFF. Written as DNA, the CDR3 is TGTGCCAGCAGTGGGACTAGCGGGGTCTCCTACAATGAGCAGTTCTTC.

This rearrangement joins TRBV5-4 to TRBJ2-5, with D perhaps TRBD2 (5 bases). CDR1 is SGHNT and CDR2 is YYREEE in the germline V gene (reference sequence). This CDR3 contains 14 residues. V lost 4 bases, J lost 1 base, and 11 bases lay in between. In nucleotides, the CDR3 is TGTGCCAGCAGCCATGGCAGCGGCCAAGAGACCCAGTACTTC. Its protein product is CASSHGSGQETQYF.

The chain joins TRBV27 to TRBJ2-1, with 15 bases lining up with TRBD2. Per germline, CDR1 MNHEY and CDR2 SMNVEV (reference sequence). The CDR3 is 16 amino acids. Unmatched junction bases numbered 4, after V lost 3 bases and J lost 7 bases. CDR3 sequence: CASSFGTSGGKNEQFF. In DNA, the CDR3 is TGTGCCAGCAGTTTCGGGACTAGCGGGGGGAAGAATGAGCAGTTCTTC.

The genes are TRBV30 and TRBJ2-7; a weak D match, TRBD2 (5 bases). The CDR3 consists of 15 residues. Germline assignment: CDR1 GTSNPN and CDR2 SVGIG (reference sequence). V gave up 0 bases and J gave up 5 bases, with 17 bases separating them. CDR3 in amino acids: CAWSVEPRGSNEQYF. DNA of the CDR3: TGTGCCTGGAGTGTAGAACCACGGGGATCCAACGAGCAGTACTTC.

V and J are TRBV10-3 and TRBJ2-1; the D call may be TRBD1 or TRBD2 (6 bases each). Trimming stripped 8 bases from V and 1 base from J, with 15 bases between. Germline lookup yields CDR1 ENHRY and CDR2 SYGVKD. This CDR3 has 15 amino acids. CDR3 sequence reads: CAIGSPGASYNEQFF. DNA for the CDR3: TGTGCCATCGGGTCCCCGGGGGCGTCCTACAATGAGCAGTTCTTC.

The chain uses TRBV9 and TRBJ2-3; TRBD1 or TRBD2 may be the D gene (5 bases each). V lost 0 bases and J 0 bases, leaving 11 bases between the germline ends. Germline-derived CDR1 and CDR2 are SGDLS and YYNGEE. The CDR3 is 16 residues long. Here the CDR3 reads CASSVAGRTSTDTQYF. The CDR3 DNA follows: TGTGCCAGCAGCGTAGCGGGACGGACCAGCACAGATACGCAGTATTTT.

The CDR3 DNA is TGTGCCAGCAGCTTCGGACAGGGCCCCATCTACGAGCAGTACTTC. Translated: CASSFGQGPIYEQYF. V is TRBV11-2 and J is TRBJ2-7; TRBD1 matches at 8 bases. The CDR3 has 15 residues. V lost 3 bases, J lost 3 bases, and 7 bases stayed unmatched. Germline V gene lookup returns CDR1 SGHAT and CDR2 FQNNGV.

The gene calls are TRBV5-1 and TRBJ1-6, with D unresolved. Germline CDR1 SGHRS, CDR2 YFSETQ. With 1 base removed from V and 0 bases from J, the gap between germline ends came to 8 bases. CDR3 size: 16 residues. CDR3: CASSLTRSSYNSPLHF. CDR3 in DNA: TGCGCCAGCAGCTTGACACGCAGCTCCTATAATTCACCCCTCCACTTT.

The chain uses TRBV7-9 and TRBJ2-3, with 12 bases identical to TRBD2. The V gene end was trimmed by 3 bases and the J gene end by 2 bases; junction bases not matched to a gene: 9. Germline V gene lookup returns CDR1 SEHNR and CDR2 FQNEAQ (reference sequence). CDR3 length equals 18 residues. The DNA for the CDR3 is TGTGCCAGCAGCTTTCCCTGGGCTAGCGGGGGGGCCACAGATACGCAGTATTTT. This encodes CASSFPWASGGATDTQYF.

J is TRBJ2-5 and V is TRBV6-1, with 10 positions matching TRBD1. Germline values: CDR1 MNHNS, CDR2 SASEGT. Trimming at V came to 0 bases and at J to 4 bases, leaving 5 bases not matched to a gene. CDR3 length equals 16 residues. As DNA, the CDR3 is TGTGCCAGCAGTGAAGCGCAGGGACAGGGGTCAGAGACCCAGTACTTC. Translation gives CASSEAQGQGSETQYF.

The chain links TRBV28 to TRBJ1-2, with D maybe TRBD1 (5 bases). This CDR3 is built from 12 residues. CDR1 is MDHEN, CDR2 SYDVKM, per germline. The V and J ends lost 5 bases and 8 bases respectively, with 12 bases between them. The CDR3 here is CASSNAGYGYTF. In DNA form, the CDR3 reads TGTGCCAGCAGTAACGCAGGGTACGGCTACACCTTC.

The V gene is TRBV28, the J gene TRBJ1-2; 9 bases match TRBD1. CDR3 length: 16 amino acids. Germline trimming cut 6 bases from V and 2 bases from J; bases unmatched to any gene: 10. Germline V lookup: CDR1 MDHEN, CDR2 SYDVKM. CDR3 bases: TGTGCCAGCAGATTCTTCGTGGACAGGGGAAACTATGGCTACACCTTC. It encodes CASRFFVDRGNYGYTF.

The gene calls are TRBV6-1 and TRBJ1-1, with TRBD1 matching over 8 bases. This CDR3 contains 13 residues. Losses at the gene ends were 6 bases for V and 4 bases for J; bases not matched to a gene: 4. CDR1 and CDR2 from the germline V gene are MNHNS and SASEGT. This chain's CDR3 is CASRDRAGTEAFF. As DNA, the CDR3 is TGTGCCAGCAGGGACAGGGCGGGCACTGAAGCTTTCTTT.

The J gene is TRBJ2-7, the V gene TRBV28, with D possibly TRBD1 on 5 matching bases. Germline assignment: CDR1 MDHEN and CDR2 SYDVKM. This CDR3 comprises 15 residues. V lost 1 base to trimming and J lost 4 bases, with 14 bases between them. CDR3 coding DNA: TGTGCCAGCAGTTTATACCTCAGGGTGGGATACGAGCAGTACTTC. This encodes CASSLYLRVGYEQYF.

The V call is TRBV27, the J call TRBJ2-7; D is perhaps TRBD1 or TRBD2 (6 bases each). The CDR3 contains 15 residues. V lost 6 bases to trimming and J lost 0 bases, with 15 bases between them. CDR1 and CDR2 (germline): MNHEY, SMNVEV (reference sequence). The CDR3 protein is CASSPRGRNSYEQYF. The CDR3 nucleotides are TGTGCCAGCAGCCCGAGGGGGAGGAACTCCTACGAGCAGTACTTC.

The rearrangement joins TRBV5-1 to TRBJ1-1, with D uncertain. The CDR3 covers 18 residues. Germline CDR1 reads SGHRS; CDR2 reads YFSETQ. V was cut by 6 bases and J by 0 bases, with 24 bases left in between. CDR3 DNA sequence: TGCGCCAGCATGGCAGCTTTTGGCGGGTTTGCGATGAACACTGAAGCTTTCTTT. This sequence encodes CASMAAFGGFAMNTEAFF.

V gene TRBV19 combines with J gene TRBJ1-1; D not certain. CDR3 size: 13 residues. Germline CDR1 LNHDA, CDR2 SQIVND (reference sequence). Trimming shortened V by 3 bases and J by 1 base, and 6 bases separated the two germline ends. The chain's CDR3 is CASSITENTEAFF. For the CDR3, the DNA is TGTGCCAGTAGTATCACAGAGAACACTGAAGCTTTCTTT. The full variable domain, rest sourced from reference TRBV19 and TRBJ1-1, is DGGITQSPKYLFRKEGQNVTLSCEQNLNHDAMYWYRQDPGQGLRLIYYSQIVNDFQKGDIAEGYSVSREKKESFPLTVTSAQKNPTAFYLCASSITENTEAFFGQGTRLTVV.

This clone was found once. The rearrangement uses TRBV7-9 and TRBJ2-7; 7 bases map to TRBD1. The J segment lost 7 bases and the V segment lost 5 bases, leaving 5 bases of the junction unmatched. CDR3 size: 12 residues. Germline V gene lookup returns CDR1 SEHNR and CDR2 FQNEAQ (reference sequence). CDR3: CASSLDRVEQYF. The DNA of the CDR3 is TGTGCCAGCAGCCTCGACAGGGTTGAGCAGTACTTC.

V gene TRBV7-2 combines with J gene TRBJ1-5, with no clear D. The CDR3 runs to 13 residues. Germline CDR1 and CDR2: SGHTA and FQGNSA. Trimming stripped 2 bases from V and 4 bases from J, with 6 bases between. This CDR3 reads CASSLTPNQPQHF. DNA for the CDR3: TGTGCCAGCAGCTTAACCCCGAATCAGCCCCAGCATTTT.

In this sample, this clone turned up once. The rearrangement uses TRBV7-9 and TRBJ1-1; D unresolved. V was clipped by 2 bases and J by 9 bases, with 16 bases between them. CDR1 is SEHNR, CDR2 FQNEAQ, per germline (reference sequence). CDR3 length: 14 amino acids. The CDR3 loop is CASSLTGSAKQAFF. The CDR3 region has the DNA TGTGCCAGCAGCTTAACCGGGTCCGCCAAACAAGCTTTCTTT.

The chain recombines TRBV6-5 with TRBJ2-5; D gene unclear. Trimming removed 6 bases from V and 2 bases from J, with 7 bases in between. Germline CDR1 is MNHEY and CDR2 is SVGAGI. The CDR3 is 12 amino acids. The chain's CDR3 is CASSNSQETQYF. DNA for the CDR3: TGTGCCAGCAGCAACTCACAAGAGACCCAGTACTTC.

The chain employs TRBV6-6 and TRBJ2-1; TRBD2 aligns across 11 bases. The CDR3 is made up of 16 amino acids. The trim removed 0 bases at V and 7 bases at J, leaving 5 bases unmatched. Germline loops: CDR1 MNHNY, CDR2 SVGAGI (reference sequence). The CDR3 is CASSYSNSGGENEQFF. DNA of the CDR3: TGTGCCAGCAGTTACTCGAATAGCGGGGGGGAAAATGAGCAGTTCTTC.

The CDR3 region has the DNA TGTGCCAGCAGCGTAAGGCTACTTAGGCCAGAGACCCAGTACTTC. Its translation: CASSVRLLRPETQYF. The gene calls are TRBV9 and TRBJ2-5; unclear D gene. V was trimmed by 1 base and J by 4 bases, leaving 14 bases between them. Germline CDR1 and CDR2: SGDLS and YYNGEE. The CDR3 length is 15 residues.

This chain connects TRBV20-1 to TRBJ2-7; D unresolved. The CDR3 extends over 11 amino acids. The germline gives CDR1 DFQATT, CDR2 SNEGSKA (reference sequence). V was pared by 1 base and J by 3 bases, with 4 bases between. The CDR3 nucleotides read TGCAGTGCTAGAGTAATCTACGAGCAGTACTTC. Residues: CSARVIYEQYF.